This T cell receptor (beta chain) came from a study of blood T cell repertoires in COVID-19 (dated by TCRdb to about 2020). For the wider study: Collaborator samples came from the United States, Italy and Spain and covered acute and convalescent phases of COVID-19. The prospective study material was composed of cDNA or gDNA derived from T cells, B-cell-depleted T cells, or PBMCs. Subjects who had been exposed to COVID-19, were actively infected with it, or had recovered from it provided the deeply sampled blood TCRbeta repertoires that made up the dataset. The repertoires were made available in a free public database intended to serve as a resource for research on the immune response to SARS-CoV-2. The samples were drawn from the first 160 participants of the ongoing ImmuneRACE study and from 1,200 or so subjects provided by 6 global collaborators. Nearly every sample came with metadata listing a de-identified subject ID, COVID-19 status, age in years and sex. Where available, HLA class I and class II types were obtained from metadata supplied by the sample provider rather than from assay-based typing. Broader findings and caveats from the paper: The amount of clinical and demographic metadata varied by source and participant and was provided uncurated.

From cysteine to phenylalanine, the CDR3 is 14 amino acids long. CDR3 DNA only is kept here, 42 bases in frame from base 1. For CDR1 and CDR2, the germline V gene (reference sequence) lists SEHNR and FQNEAQ. V is trimmed back by 6 bases and J by 1 base, and the junction contains 4 bases that no gene match accounts for. Participants in the prospective study were enrolled through a virtual design, were aged 18 to 89 years, and lived in 24 United States geographic areas. Cohort assignment in the prospective study relied on participant-reported clinical history from a screening survey and a study questionnaire. In the prospective study, whole blood, serum and a nasopharyngeal or oropharyngeal swab were collected from each participant by mobile phlebotomists. Participants in the prospective study had the option to provide additional blood draws and questionnaires over a 2-month period. Before DNA extraction, prospective study blood samples were shipped either frozen or at room temperature.

Details on this clone: What antigen it recognizes has not been identified. Nothing much larger sits one base from this clone, and base qualities are not available.

TCRbeta CDR3 regions were amplified from genomic DNA using the immunoSEQ Assay, a bias-controlled multiplex PCR. Regarding the original processing steps: The number of nucleated cells in each sample was estimated by amplification of reference gene primers within the assay. To quantify the absolute abundance of each unique TCRbeta CDR3 rearrangement, sequence reads were collapsed and filtered. Productive Simpson clonality was computed per sample as the square root of Simpson's diversity index over productive rearrangements. Here the immuneACCESS table is served through TCRdb, limited to in-frame sequences with V and J called. Missing clones are a known gap in these copies; in checked studies unresolved V genes cover under half, and the rest lacks a known reason. V and J calls and clone size are copied from that table; D and trimming were computed from the DNA. The sample data list around 160,000 clones, and 88% of these were observed just once. The leading ten clones occupy 0.95% to 1.5% of the sample.

The receptor comes from a woman in her 30s with acute COVID-19. Source material: PBMCs or T cells enriched from blood (not recorded which). The chain is assembled from TRBV7-9 and TRBJ1-1; TRBD1 aligns with 8 central bases. The CDR3 is CASSGGQGNTEAFF. The nucleotides read TGTGCCAGCAGTGGAGGACAGGGGAACACTGAAGCTTTCTTT.